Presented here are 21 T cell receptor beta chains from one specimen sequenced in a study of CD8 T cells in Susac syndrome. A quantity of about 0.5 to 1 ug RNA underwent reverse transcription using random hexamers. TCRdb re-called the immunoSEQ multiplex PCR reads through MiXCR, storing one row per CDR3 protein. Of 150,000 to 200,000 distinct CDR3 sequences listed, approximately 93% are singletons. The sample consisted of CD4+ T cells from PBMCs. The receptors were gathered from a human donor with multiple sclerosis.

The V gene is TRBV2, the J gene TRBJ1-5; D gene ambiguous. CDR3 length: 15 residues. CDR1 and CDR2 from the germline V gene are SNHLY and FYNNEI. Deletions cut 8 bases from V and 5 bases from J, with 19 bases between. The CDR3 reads CASRGGPGTDQPQHF. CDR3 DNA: TGTGCCAGCCGGGGAGGTCCGGGCACGGATCAGCCCCAGCATTTT.

CDR3 DNA: TGTGCCAGCAGTTCGCCCTCCGACGGACACCACTATGGCTACACCTTC. This translates into CASSSPSDGHHYGYTF. The J gene is TRBJ1-2, the V gene TRBV28; a possible D gene is TRBD1 (5 bases). The CDR3 contains 16 residues. Germline V gives CDR1 MDHEN, CDR2 SYDVKM. V lost 4 bases and J 3 bases, leaving 18 bases between the germline ends.

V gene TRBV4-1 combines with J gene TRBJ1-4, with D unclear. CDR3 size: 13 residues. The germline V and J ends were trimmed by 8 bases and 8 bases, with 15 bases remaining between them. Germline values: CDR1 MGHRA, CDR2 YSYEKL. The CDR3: CASGIEHWEKLFF. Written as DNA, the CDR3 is TGCGCCAGCGGGATCGAGCACTGGGAAAAACTGTTTTTT.

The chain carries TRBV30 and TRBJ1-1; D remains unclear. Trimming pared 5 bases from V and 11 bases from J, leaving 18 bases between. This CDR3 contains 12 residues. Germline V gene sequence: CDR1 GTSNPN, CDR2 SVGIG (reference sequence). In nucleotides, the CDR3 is TGTGCCTGGGGCCGGGCCGGTTCAGACGCTTTCTTT. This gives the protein CAWGRAGSDAFF. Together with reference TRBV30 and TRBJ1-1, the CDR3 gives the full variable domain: SQTIHQWPATLVQPVGSPLSLECTVEGTSNPNLYWYRQAAGRGLQLLFYSVGIGQISSEVPQNLSASRPQDRQFILSSKKLLLSDSGFYLCAWGRAGSDAFFGQGTRLTVV.

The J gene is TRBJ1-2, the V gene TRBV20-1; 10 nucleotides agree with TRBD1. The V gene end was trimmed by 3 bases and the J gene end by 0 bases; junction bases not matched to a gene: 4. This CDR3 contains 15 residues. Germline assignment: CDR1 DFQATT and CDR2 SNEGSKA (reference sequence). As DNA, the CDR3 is TGCAGTGCTAGGGAAGGGACAGGGGCTAACTATGGCTACACCTTC. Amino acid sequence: CSAREGTGANYGYTF.

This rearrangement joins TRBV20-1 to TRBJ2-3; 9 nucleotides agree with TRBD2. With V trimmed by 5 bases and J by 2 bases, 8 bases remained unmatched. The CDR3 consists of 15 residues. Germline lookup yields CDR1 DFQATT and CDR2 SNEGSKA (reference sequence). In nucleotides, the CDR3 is TGCAGTGCTGTTGGACTAGCGATAGCCACAGATACGCAGTATTTT. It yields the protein CSAVGLAIATDTQYF.

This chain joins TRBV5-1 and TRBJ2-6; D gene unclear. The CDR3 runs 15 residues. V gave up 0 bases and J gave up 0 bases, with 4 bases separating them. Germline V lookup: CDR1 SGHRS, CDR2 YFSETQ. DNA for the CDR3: TGCGCCAGCAGCTTGGGTCCCTCTGGGGCCAACGTCCTGACTTTC. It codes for CASSLGPSGANVLTF.

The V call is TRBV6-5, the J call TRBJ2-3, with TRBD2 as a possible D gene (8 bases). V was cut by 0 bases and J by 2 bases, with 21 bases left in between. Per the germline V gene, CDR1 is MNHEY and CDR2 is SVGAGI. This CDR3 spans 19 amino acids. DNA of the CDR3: TGTGCCAGCAGTTACTCGACGGGGGGGGGACAGAGATACACAGATACGCAGTATTTT. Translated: CASSYSTGGGQRYTDTQYF.

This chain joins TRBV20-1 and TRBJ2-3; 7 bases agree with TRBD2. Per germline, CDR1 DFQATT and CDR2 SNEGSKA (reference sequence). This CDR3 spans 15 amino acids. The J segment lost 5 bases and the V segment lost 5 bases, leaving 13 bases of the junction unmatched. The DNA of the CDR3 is TGCAGTGCTCGAAGAGGCGGGAGCCCCGGAGATACGCAGTATTTT. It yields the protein CSARRGGSPGDTQYF.

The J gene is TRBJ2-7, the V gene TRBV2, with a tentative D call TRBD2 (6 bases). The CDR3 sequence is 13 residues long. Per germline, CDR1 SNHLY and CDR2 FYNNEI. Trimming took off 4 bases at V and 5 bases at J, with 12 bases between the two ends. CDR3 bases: TGTGCCAGCAGTGGCGGGACGGGCCACGAGCAGTACTTC. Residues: CASSGGTGHEQYF.

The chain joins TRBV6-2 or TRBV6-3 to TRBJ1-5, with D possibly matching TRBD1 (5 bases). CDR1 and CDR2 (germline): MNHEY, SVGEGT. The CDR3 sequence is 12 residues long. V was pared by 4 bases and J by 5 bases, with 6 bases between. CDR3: CASSSTDQPQHF. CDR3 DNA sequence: TGTGCCAGCAGTTCGACAGATCAGCCCCAGCATTTT.

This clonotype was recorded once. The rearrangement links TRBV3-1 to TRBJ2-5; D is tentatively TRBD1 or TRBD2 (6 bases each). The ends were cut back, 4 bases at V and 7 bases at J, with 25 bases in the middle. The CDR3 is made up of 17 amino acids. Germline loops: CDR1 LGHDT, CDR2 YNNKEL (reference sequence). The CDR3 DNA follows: TGTGCCAGCAGCCCTCCGGGGGCAGGGCCGACGATTGGGACCCAGTACTTC. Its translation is CASSPPGAGPTIGTQYF.

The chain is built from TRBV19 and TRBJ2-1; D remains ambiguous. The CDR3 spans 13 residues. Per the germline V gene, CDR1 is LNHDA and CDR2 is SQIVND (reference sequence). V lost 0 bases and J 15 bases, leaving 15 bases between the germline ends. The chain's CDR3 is CASSIDHQVLRFF. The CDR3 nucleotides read TGTGCCAGTAGTATAGATCATCAGGTGCTGCGGTTCTTC. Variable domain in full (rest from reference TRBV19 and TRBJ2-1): DGGITQSPKYLFRKEGQNVTLSCEQNLNHDAMYWYRQDPGQGLRLIYYSQIVNDFQKGDIAEGYSVSREKKESFPLTVTSAQKNPTAFYLCASSIDHQVLRFFGPGTRLTVL.

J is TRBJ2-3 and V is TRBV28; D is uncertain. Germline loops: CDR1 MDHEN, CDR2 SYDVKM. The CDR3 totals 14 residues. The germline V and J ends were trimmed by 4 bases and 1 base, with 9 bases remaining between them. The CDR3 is CASSYPGRTDTQYF. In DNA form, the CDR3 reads TGTGCCAGCAGTTACCCGGGCCGCACAGATACGCAGTATTTT.

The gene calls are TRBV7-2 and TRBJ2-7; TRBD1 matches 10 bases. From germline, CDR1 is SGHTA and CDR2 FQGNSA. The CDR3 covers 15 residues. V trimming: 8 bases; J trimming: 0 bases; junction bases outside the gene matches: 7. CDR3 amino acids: CASRQRTGGSYEQYF. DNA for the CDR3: TGTGCCAGCCGCCAGAGGACAGGGGGCTCCTACGAGCAGTACTTC.

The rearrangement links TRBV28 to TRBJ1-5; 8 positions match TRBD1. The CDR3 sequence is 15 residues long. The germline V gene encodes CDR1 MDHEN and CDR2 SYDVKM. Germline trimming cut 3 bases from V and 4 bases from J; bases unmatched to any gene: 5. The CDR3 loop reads CASSFLRQGNQPQHF. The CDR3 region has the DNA TGTGCCAGCAGTTTCCTAAGACAGGGGAATCAGCCCCAGCATTTT.

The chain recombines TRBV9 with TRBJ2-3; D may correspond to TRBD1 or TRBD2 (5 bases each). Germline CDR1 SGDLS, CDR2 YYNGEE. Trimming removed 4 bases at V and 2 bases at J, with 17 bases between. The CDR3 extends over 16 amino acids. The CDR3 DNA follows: TGTGCCAGCAGCCTTGGCTTTCGGGGCTTCACAGATACGCAGTATTTT. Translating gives CASSLGFRGFTDTQYF.

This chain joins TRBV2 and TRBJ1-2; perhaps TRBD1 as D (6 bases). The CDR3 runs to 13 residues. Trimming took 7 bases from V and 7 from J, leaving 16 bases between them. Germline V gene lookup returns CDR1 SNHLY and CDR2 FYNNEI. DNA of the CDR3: TGTGCCAGCACCAGGACAGAGATCTTTGGCTACACCTTC. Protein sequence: CASTRTEIFGYTF.

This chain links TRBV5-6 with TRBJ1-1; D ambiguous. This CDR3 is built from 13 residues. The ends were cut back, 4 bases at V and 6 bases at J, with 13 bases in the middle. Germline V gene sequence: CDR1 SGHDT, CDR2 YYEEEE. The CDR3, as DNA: TGTGCCAGCAGCGTTTGGGGTTTCTCTGAAGCTTTCTTT. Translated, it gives CASSVWGFSEAFF.

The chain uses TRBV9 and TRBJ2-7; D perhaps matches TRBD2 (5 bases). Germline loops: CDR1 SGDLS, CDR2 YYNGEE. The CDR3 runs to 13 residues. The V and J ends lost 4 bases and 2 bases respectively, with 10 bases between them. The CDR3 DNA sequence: TGTGCCAGCAGCACCCGGGATGCCTACGAGCAGTACTTC. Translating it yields CASSTRDAYEQYF.

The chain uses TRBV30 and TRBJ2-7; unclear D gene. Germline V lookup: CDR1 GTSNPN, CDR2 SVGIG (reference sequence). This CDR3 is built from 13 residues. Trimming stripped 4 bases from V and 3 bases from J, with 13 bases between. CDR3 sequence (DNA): TGTGCCTGGACCTTCGGCAATAGCTACGAGCAGTACTTC. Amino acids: CAWTFGNSYEQYF.